A selection of T cell receptor beta chains follows, all from one sample in a study of blood T cell repertoires in COVID-19. TCRdb keeps only in-frame clones here, not all; method: immunoSEQ multiplex PCR. The sample has about 180,000 clones; around 83% are singletons. What was sequenced was peripheral blood. The receptors were gathered from a woman aged 70 to 79 with COVID-19, enrolled during active disease. The CDR3 runs from the conserved cysteine through the conserved F or W. Fields, in order: D gene, J gene, V gene, clone size, CDR3 DNA, CDR3 protein. A D gene is named only where the DNA matches it firmly. Only part of the rows carry a size: once, few, many, or a class if the clone is expanded.

d_gene: .; j_gene: TRBJ1-4; v_gene: TRBV9; abundance: .; CDR3nt: TGTGCCAGCAGCGTAGGATTGAACTTTAATGAAAAACTGTTTTTT; CDR3aa: CASSVGLNFNEKLFF
d_gene: TRBD2; j_gene: TRBJ2-1; v_gene: TRBV4-3; abundance: .; CDR3nt: TGCGCCAGCAGCCAAGTTAGCGGGAGTATCTACAATGAGCAGTTCTTC; CDR3aa: CASSQVSGSIYNEQFF
d_gene: .; j_gene: TRBJ2-2; v_gene: TRBV7-2; abundance: .; CDR3nt: TGTGCCAGCAGCTTAGGACAGGCTATTATCACCGGGGAGCTGTTTTTT; CDR3aa: CASSLGQAIITGELFF
d_gene: TRBD2; j_gene: TRBJ2-1; v_gene: TRBV4-3; abundance: .; CDR3nt: TGCGCCAGCAGCCAGTCCGGAGCGGGAAGGTACAATGAGCAGTTCTTC; CDR3aa: CASSQSGAGRYNEQFF
d_gene: .; j_gene: TRBJ2-1; v_gene: TRBV25-1; abundance: .; CDR3nt: TGTGCCAGCAGTGATAGTCGGAACTCCTTGACGGGAGAGCAGTTCTTC; CDR3aa: CASSDSRNSLTGEQFF
d_gene: TRBD1; j_gene: TRBJ2-5; v_gene: TRBV11-3; abundance: .; CDR3nt: TGTGCCAGCAGCCGCAAGACAGGGTCGGGTACGGAGACCCAGTACTTC; CDR3aa: CASSRKTGSGTETQYF
d_gene: .; j_gene: TRBJ2-1; v_gene: TRBV7-3; abundance: once; CDR3nt: TGTGCCAGCAGCAACCAACACCACAATGAGCAGTTCTTC; CDR3aa: CASSNQHHNEQFF
d_gene: TRBD1; j_gene: TRBJ1-2; v_gene: TRBV5-1; abundance: .; CDR3nt: TGCGCCAGCAGCCGGACAGGGACCGGCTACACCTTC; CDR3aa: CASSRTGTGYTF
d_gene: .; j_gene: TRBJ1-5; v_gene: TRBV5-6; abundance: .; CDR3nt: TGTGCCAGCAGCTCAGTCGCTAATCAGCCCCAGCATTTT; CDR3aa: CASSSVANQPQHF
d_gene: TRBD1; j_gene: TRBJ2-1; v_gene: TRBV18; abundance: .; CDR3nt: TGTGCCAGCTCACCACCGCAGGGGGTAAGCTCCTACAATGAGCAGTTCTTC; CDR3aa: CASSPPQGVSSYNEQFF
d_gene: .; j_gene: TRBJ2-7; v_gene: TRBV15; abundance: .; CDR3nt: TGTGCCACCAGCAGGGGGAGGACACAGGACGAGCAGTACTTC; CDR3aa: CATSRGRTQDEQYF
d_gene: TRBD1; j_gene: TRBJ1-1; v_gene: TRBV12-3/TRBV12-4; abundance: .; CDR3nt: TGTGCCAGCAGTTTGAGACAGGGAACTGAAGCTTTCTTT; CDR3aa: CASSLRQGTEAFF
d_gene: .; j_gene: TRBJ1-5; v_gene: TRBV10-2; abundance: .; CDR3nt: TGCGCCAGCAGTCCGTCAGGGAGGGATCAGCCCCAGCATTTT; CDR3aa: CASSPSGRDQPQHF
d_gene: .; j_gene: TRBJ2-1; v_gene: TRBV29-1; abundance: .; CDR3nt: TGCAGCGTAAACGGTGGGAGGGGGGATGAGCAGTTCTTC; CDR3aa: CSVNGGRGDEQFF
d_gene: .; j_gene: TRBJ2-3; v_gene: TRBV4-2; abundance: .; CDR3nt: TGTGCCAGCAGCCGAGAGAAGACTAGATCGGCAGATACGCAGTATTTT; CDR3aa: CASSREKTRSADTQYF
d_gene: TRBD1; j_gene: TRBJ2-1; v_gene: TRBV7-3; abundance: .; CDR3nt: TGTGCCAGCAGGTCACAGGGACAGGGTAACAATGAGCAGTTCTTC; CDR3aa: CASRSQGQGNNEQFF
d_gene: TRBD2; j_gene: TRBJ2-2; v_gene: TRBV18; abundance: once; CDR3nt: TGTGCCAGCCATAGACTAGCGGGAGAAAAAGGCGGGGAGCTGTTTTTT; CDR3aa: CASHRLAGEKGGELFF
d_gene: .; j_gene: TRBJ1-3; v_gene: TRBV9; abundance: .; CDR3nt: TGTGCCAGCAGCGTCACTAGCTCTGGAAACACCATATATTTT; CDR3aa: CASSVTSSGNTIYF
d_gene: TRBD2; j_gene: TRBJ2-7; v_gene: TRBV11-2; abundance: .; CDR3nt: TGTGCCAGCAGCCGATCGGGGACTAGCGGGTCCTACGAGCAGTACTTC; CDR3aa: CASSRSGTSGSYEQYF
d_gene: TRBD1; j_gene: TRBJ1-5; v_gene: TRBV19; abundance: once; CDR3nt: TGTGCCAGTAGAAGAGGGCAGGGGGATCAGCCCCAGCATTTT; CDR3aa: CASRRGQGDQPQHF
d_gene: .; j_gene: TRBJ2-3; v_gene: TRBV29-1; abundance: .; CDR3nt: TGCAGCGTTAAAGGGGGGGGCATGGACACAGATACGCAGTATTTT; CDR3aa: CSVKGGGMDTDTQYF
d_gene: .; j_gene: TRBJ1-2; v_gene: TRBV2; abundance: few; CDR3nt: TGTGCCAGCAGTGCACAGGGTGTGGGGGGCTACACCTTC; CDR3aa: CASSAQGVGGYTF
d_gene: .; j_gene: TRBJ1-3; v_gene: TRBV11-2; abundance: .; CDR3nt: TGTGCCAGCAGCACCGCGTTGGGCGCTGGAAACACCATATATTTT; CDR3aa: CASSTALGAGNTIYF
d_gene: .; j_gene: TRBJ1-3; v_gene: TRBV5-1; abundance: few; CDR3nt: TGCGCCAGCAGCTTCGGGGGTGGCTCTGGAAACACCATATATTTT; CDR3aa: CASSFGGGSGNTIYF
d_gene: TRBD1; j_gene: TRBJ1-2; v_gene: TRBV5-8; abundance: .; CDR3nt: TGTGCCAGCAGCTCACTCCCGGGACAGTCTTCCCCCTCTTATGGCTACACCTTC; CDR3aa: CASSSLPGQSSPSYGYTF
d_gene: TRBD2; j_gene: TRBJ2-7; v_gene: TRBV6-1; abundance: .; CDR3nt: TGTGCCAGCAGCGAAGTGACTAGCGGGAGGCATTCCTACGAGCAGTACTTC; CDR3aa: CASSEVTSGRHSYEQYF
d_gene: .; j_gene: TRBJ1-1; v_gene: TRBV11-2; abundance: once; CDR3nt: TGTGCCAGCAGCTTAGATGGGGCGCCCGCTGACCCTGGGGCTTTCTTT; CDR3aa: CASSLDGAPADPGAFF
d_gene: TRBD1; j_gene: TRBJ1-4; v_gene: TRBV27; abundance: .; CDR3nt: TGTGCCAGTAGACCCGAGGGGACAGCCCCCGGGGGTAATGAAAAACTGTTTTTT; CDR3aa: CASRPEGTAPGGNEKLFF
d_gene: .; j_gene: TRBJ1-1; v_gene: TRBV28; abundance: .; CDR3nt: TGTGCCAGCAGTTTACGTACAGGCTACACTGAAGCTTTCTTT; CDR3aa: CASSLRTGYTEAFF
d_gene: TRBD1; j_gene: TRBJ1-1; v_gene: TRBV7-2; abundance: .; CDR3nt: TGTGCCAGCAGCTTAATTGGGACAGGGTCTGAAGCTTTCTTT; CDR3aa: CASSLIGTGSEAFF
d_gene: .; j_gene: TRBJ2-3; v_gene: TRBV30; abundance: .; CDR3nt: TGTGCCTGGAGTGTATCCGCGCAAGCTACGCAGTATTTT; CDR3aa: CAWSVSAQATQYF
d_gene: TRBD2; j_gene: TRBJ2-3; v_gene: TRBV27; abundance: .; CDR3nt: TGTGCCAGCAGCTTGCTTGGGACTAGCGGGAGGGCAGATACGCAGTATTTT; CDR3aa: CASSLLGTSGRADTQYF
d_gene: .; j_gene: TRBJ2-7; v_gene: TRBV6-5; abundance: .; CDR3nt: TGTGCCAGCAGTCCAGGGGGGATACGGGACTACGAGCAGTACTTC; CDR3aa: CASSPGGIRDYEQYF
d_gene: TRBD1; j_gene: TRBJ1-1; v_gene: TRBV19; abundance: .; CDR3nt: TGTGCCAGTAAGGGGGCCACTGAAGCTTTCTTT; CDR3aa: CASKGATEAFF
d_gene: .; j_gene: TRBJ2-3; v_gene: TRBV6-5; abundance: once; CDR3nt: TGTGCCAGCAGCCGGCCCGGAGGTACAGATACGCAGTATTTT; CDR3aa: CASSRPGGTDTQYF
d_gene: TRBD2; j_gene: TRBJ2-2; v_gene: TRBV4-2; abundance: .; CDR3nt: TGTGCCAGCAGCCAAGTAATAGCGGGATCAAACACCGGGGAGCTGTTTTTT; CDR3aa: CASSQVIAGSNTGELFF
d_gene: TRBD1; j_gene: TRBJ1-4; v_gene: TRBV18; abundance: once; CDR3nt: TGTGCCAGCTCCAGACAGGGGGCATATGAAAAACTGTTTTTT; CDR3aa: CASSRQGAYEKLFF
d_gene: .; j_gene: TRBJ2-1; v_gene: TRBV7-9; abundance: few; CDR3nt: TGTGCCAGCAGCCCAGGGGACAATGAGCAGTTCTTC; CDR3aa: CASSPGDNEQFF
d_gene: .; j_gene: TRBJ2-1; v_gene: TRBV5-6; abundance: few; CDR3nt: TGTGCCAGCAGCTTGCAGTCGGGGGACTACAATGAGCAGTTCTTC; CDR3aa: CASSLQSGDYNEQFF
d_gene: .; j_gene: TRBJ2-2; v_gene: TRBV5-1; abundance: .; CDR3nt: TGCGCCAGCAGCTTCGATGGGGCCACCGGGGAGCTGTTTTTT; CDR3aa: CASSFDGATGELFF
d_gene: TRBD1; j_gene: TRBJ2-6; v_gene: TRBV5-1; abundance: .; CDR3nt: TGCGCCAGCAGCCCAGGGACAGGGAAGCGCTCTGGGGCCAACGTCCTGACTTTC; CDR3aa: CASSPGTGKRSGANVLTF
d_gene: .; j_gene: TRBJ1-2; v_gene: TRBV28; abundance: few; CDR3nt: TGTGCCAGCAGTCAAGCGGAAATGCGCGCCTATGGCTACACCTTC; CDR3aa: CASSQAEMRAYGYTF
d_gene: TRBD2; j_gene: TRBJ2-2; v_gene: TRBV19; abundance: .; CDR3nt: TGTGCCAGTAGCTCGTTCCTAGCGGGAACCGGGGAGCTGTTTTTT; CDR3aa: CASSSFLAGTGELFF
d_gene: .; j_gene: TRBJ1-3; v_gene: TRBV27; abundance: .; CDR3nt: TGTGCCAGCAGTTCCTCGACACCTCTCTCTGGAAACACCATATATTTT; CDR3aa: CASSSSTPLSGNTIYF
d_gene: TRBD1; j_gene: TRBJ2-5; v_gene: TRBV30; abundance: .; CDR3nt: TGTGCCTCAACAGGGGACAGGGGGCTCGGTCGGGAGACCCAGTACTTC; CDR3aa: CASTGDRGLGRETQYF
d_gene: .; j_gene: TRBJ2-3; v_gene: TRBV7-2; abundance: .; CDR3nt: TGTGCCAGCAGCCAGGCCCGTTCCCCAGATACGCAGTATTTT; CDR3aa: CASSQARSPDTQYF
d_gene: TRBD1; j_gene: TRBJ2-7; v_gene: TRBV24-1; abundance: .; CDR3nt: TGTGCCACCAAGGGGGGACAGGGATTATCGGGAAATTACGAGCAGTACTTC; CDR3aa: CATKGGQGLSGNYEQYF
d_gene: TRBD1; j_gene: TRBJ1-5; v_gene: TRBV30; abundance: few; CDR3nt: TGTGCCTGGAGCGATGGACAGGGGGGCATTCAGCCCCAGCATTTT; CDR3aa: CAWSDGQGGIQPQHF
d_gene: TRBD1; j_gene: TRBJ2-2; v_gene: TRBV3-1/TRBV3-2; abundance: .; CDR3nt: TGTGCCAGCAACAAGATCAGGACAGGGGGCCCCGGGGAGCTGTTTTTT; CDR3aa: CASNKIRTGGPGELFF
d_gene: TRBD1; j_gene: TRBJ2-2; v_gene: TRBV2; abundance: .; CDR3nt: TGTGCCAGCAGTGGCCTTAAGAGAGGACAGGGGTCCACCGGGGAGCTGTTTTTT; CDR3aa: CASSGLKRGQGSTGELFF
d_gene: TRBD2; j_gene: TRBJ2-1; v_gene: TRBV3-1/TRBV3-2; abundance: .; CDR3nt: TGTGCCAGCAGCCAGACGGGAGGCAATGAGCAGTTCTTC; CDR3aa: CASSQTGGNEQFF
d_gene: TRBD1; j_gene: TRBJ1-6; v_gene: TRBV3-1/TRBV3-2; abundance: .; CDR3nt: TGTGCCAGCAGCCAATACTCCGGGACAGGGGCTTCACCCCTCCACTTT; CDR3aa: CASSQYSGTGASPLHF
d_gene: .; j_gene: TRBJ1-4; v_gene: TRBV7-2; abundance: .; CDR3nt: TGTGCCAGCAGCAGCACCCCGGGTGCGGGGGCAAAACTGTTTTTT; CDR3aa: CASSSTPGAGAKLFF